This is a list of T cell receptor beta chains from one sample in a study of a mutant IDH1 vaccine in newly diagnosed glioma. TCRdb's copy holds only in-frame clones and misses some; the assay was immunoSEQ multiplex PCR. Of 24,000 or so clones listed, 93% are singletons. The sequencing here drew on PBMCs, taken from a glioma patient treated with radiotherapy, temozolomide or both. All receptors come from a man between 40 and 49 years old with glioma. The CDR3 runs from the conserved cysteine through the conserved F or W. The D gene is left open where the match is weak. The listing skips clone size in some rows; elsewhere it reads once, few, many or a size class.

clone_size d_call j_call v_call cdr3_aa cdr3_nt
NA NA TRBJ1-1 TRBV7-2 CASSFTPGGRRPEAFF TGTGCCAGCAGCTTTACCCCCGGGGGCCGAAGACCTGAAGCTTTCTTT
NA NA TRBJ2-7 TRBV7-3 CASSLDRTYEQYF TGTGCCAGCAGCTTGGACAGAACCTACGAGCAGTACTTC
NA NA TRBJ2-3 TRBV27 CASSFIDTDTQYF TGTGCCAGCAGTTTCATTGACACAGATACGCAGTATTTT
NA TRBD2 TRBJ2-7 TRBV7-3 CASTNGGSEEQYF TGTGCCAGCACCAACGGGGGGTCTGAGGAGCAGTACTTC
NA NA TRBJ2-7 TRBV5-6 CASSLGAGVYEQYF TGTGCCAGCAGCTTGGGGGCCGGGGTATACGAGCAGTACTTC
NA NA TRBJ2-1 TRBV9 CASSVSNEQFF TGTGCCAGCAGCGTATCGAATGAGCAGTTCTTC
NA NA TRBJ1-1 TRBV11-3 CASSLADGAEAFF TGTGCCAGCAGCTTAGCAGATGGAGCTGAAGCTTTCTTT
NA NA TRBJ2-3 TRBV6-4 CASSDGSLDTQYF TGTGCCAGCAGTGATGGTAGTTTGGATACGCAGTATTTT
NA TRBD2 TRBJ2-7 TRBV4-2 CASSQDHYGRAYEQYF TGTGCCAGCAGCCAAGATCACTACGGGAGGGCCTACGAGCAGTACTTC
once TRBD2 TRBJ2-7 TRBV10-3 CASRKGGDYEQYF TGTGCCTCCCGGAAGGGAGGGGACTACGAGCAGTACTTC
NA TRBD1 TRBJ1-5 TRBV7-8 CASRSDRGRFQPQHF TGTGCCAGCAGGTCCGACAGGGGAAGGTTTCAGCCCCAGCATTTT
NA TRBD2 TRBJ2-3 TRBV7-9 CASSFGMAGADTQYF TGTGCCAGCAGCTTTGGGATGGCGGGAGCAGATACGCAGTATTTT
NA TRBD2 TRBJ2-7 TRBV5-6 CASSFESGGAYEQYF TGTGCCAGCAGCTTCGAAAGCGGGGGGGCTTACGAGCAGTACTTC
NA NA TRBJ2-1 TRBV19 CASSLGTSRLSEQFF TGTGCCAGCTCCCTCGGGACCAGTCGATTATCTGAGCAGTTCTTC
NA TRBD1 TRBJ2-7 TRBV6-1 CASREGALRYEQYF TGTGCCAGTCGTGAGGGGGCGCTTAGATACGAGCAGTACTTC
NA NA TRBJ2-3 TRBV4-1 CASSQGFGGTDTQYF TGCGCCAGCAGCCAAGGGTTTGGTGGCACAGATACGCAGTATTTT
NA NA TRBJ1-2 TRBV28 CASSFPGGLNYGYTF TGTGCCAGCAGTTTTCCGGGGGGGCTGAACTATGGCTACACCTTC
NA NA TRBJ1-2 TRBV15 CATSSGNVYGYTF TGTGCCACCTCTAGCGGTAACGTCTATGGCTACACCTTC
NA TRBD1 TRBJ1-1 TRBV27 CASGGNRGRDTEAFF TGTGCCAGCGGGGGAAACAGGGGGCGAGACACTGAAGCTTTCTTT
NA TRBD2 TRBJ2-7 TRBV19 CASSNRLAGSYEQYF TGTGCCAGTAGTAATAGACTAGCGGGATCCTACGAGCAGTACTTC
NA NA TRBJ2-2 TRBV4-2 CASSQASWRRSNTGELFF TGTGCCAGCAGCCAAGCCTCGTGGAGGAGATCGAACACCGGGGAGCTGTTTTTT
few TRBD2 TRBJ2-7 TRBV27 CASSLSFGGRANEQYF TGTGCCAGCAGTTTGAGTTTCGGCGGGAGGGCCAACGAGCAGTACTTC
NA NA TRBJ2-7 TRBV7-2 CASSLAKRYEQYF TGTGCCAGCAGCTTAGCCAAGCGCTACGAGCAGTACTTC
NA TRBD2 TRBJ2-7 TRBV6-1 CASTAGGEAYEQYF TGTGCCAGCACTGCGGGGGGGGAGGCCTACGAGCAGTACTTC
NA NA TRBJ1-2 TRBV27 CASRVGGDAYGYTF TGTGCCAGCAGAGTGGGAGGGGACGCCTATGGCTACACCTTC
NA NA TRBJ1-1 TRBV18 CASSPTGTYTEAFF TGTGCCAGCTCACCAACAGGGACCTACACTGAAGCTTTCTTT
once NA TRBJ2-2 TRBV9 CASSAGIGEVGELFF TGTGCCAGCAGCGCTGGGATTGGGGAAGTTGGGGAGCTGTTTTTT
NA TRBD1 TRBJ2-7 TRBV19 CASSIGQGVPYEQYF TGTGCCAGTAGTATCGGACAGGGGGTTCCCTACGAGCAGTACTTC
once TRBD2 TRBJ2-7 TRBV7-2 CASSLVGAGASYEQYF TGTGCCAGCAGCTTAGTGGGAGCGGGGGCCAGCTACGAGCAGTACTTC
NA NA TRBJ1-1 TRBV29-1 CSVEQGGAEAFF TGCAGCGTTGAACAGGGAGGCGCTGAAGCTTTCTTT
NA NA TRBJ2-5 TRBV7-2 CASSLQETQYF TGTGCCAGCAGCTTGCAAGAGACCCAGTACTTC
NA TRBD2 TRBJ2-1 TRBV5-1 CASSSLAGADNEQFF TGCGCCAGCAGCTCGCTAGCGGGAGCTGATAATGAGCAGTTCTTC
NA NA TRBJ1-1 TRBV5-1 CASSLDSMNTEAFF TGCGCCAGCAGCTTGGACAGTATGAACACTGAAGCTTTCTTT
NA TRBD2 TRBJ2-3 TRBV9 CASSVVTSGTDTQYF TGTGCCAGCAGCGTAGTAACTAGCGGGACAGATACGCAGTATTTT
NA NA TRBJ1-2 TRBV6-1 CASSEGPIPDYGYTF TGTGCCAGCAGTGAAGGCCCAATCCCCGACTATGGCTACACCTTC
NA NA TRBJ2-7 TRBV18 CASSPPSQGSSYEQYF TGTGCCAGCTCACCACCGTCGCAGGGGTCCTCCTACGAGCAGTACTTC
few TRBD2 TRBJ2-1 TRBV6-1 CASSELAGGYNEQFF TGTGCCAGCAGTGAACTAGCGGGAGGGTACAATGAGCAGTTCTTC
NA NA TRBJ2-7 TRBV6-1 CASRKGNSYEQYF TGTGCCAGCAGAAAAGGGAACTCCTACGAGCAGTACTTC
NA NA TRBJ1-1 TRBV18 CASSPTNRMNTEAFF TGTGCCAGCTCACCCACTAATAGGATGAACACTGAAGCTTTCTTT
NA NA TRBJ1-2 TRBV5-4 CASSHQVTNYGYTF TGTGCCAGCAGCCATCAGGTTACTAACTATGGCTACACCTTC
NA TRBD2 TRBJ2-3 TRBV19 CASSDLAGTGDTQYF TGTGCCAGTAGTGATCTAGCGGGGACCGGTGATACGCAGTATTTT
once NA TRBJ1-1 TRBV6-5 CASSVSGVIGVGAFF TGTGCCAGCAGTGTATCAGGTGTAATTGGTGTAGGAGCTTTCTTT
NA NA TRBJ2-1 TRBV9 CASEGIGDEQFF TGTGCCAGCGAAGGCATCGGGGATGAGCAGTTCTTC
NA NA TRBJ1-1 TRBV29-1 CSAGRGIVGTEAFF TGCAGCGCCGGGAGGGGGATTGTGGGCACTGAAGCTTTCTTT
NA NA TRBJ1-4 TRBV9 CASSVTGMANEKLFF TGTGCCAGCAGCGTAACGGGGATGGCTAATGAAAAACTGTTTTTT
NA TRBD1 TRBJ2-7 TRBV6-5 CASKIGTGETYEQYF TGTGCCAGCAAGATCGGGACAGGGGAAACCTACGAGCAGTACTTC
once NA TRBJ2-1 TRBV11-2 CASSLYGSVYNEQFF TGTGCCAGCAGCTTATACGGGAGTGTGTACAATGAGCAGTTCTTC
NA NA TRBJ1-1 TRBV5-1 CASSFQGGNTEAFF TGCGCCAGCAGCTTTCAGGGCGGGAACACTGAAGCTTTCTTT
NA TRBD2 TRBJ2-7 TRBV6-6 CASSYPREGVSYEQYF TGTGCCAGCAGTTATCCTCGGGAGGGCGTCAGCTACGAGCAGTACTTC
once TRBD1 TRBJ1-1 TRBV5-8 CASSLGQGMSWNTEAFF TGTGCCAGCAGCTTAGGACAGGGAATGAGTTGGAACACTGAAGCTTTCTTT
NA NA TRBJ2-2 TRBV12-5 CASGLVGGNTGELFF TGTGCTAGTGGTTTGGTTGGCGGGAACACCGGGGAGCTGTTTTTT